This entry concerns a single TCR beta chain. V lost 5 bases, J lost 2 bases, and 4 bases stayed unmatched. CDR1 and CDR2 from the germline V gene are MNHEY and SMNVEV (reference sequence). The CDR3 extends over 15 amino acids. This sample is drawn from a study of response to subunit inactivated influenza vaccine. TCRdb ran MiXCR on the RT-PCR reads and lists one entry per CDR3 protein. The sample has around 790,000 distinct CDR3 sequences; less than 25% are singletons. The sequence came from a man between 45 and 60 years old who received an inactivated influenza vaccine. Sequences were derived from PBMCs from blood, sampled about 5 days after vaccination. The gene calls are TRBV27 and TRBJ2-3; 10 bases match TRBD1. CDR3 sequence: CASSRDRGLTDTQYF. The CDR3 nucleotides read TGTGCCAGCAGTCGTGACAGGGGGCTCACAGATACGCAGTATTTT.